This TCR beta chain was sequenced for a study of T cells after yellow fever vaccination. Study-level points and caveats: Post-booster repertoires again held most primary-vaccination clones (about 95% CD4, roughly 90% CD8).

With 3 bases removed from V and 9 bases from J, the gap between germline ends came to 6 bases. The length of the CDR3 is 11 residues. Via MiXCR, TCRdb re-called the 5' RACE reads, giving one row per CDR3 protein. Found here are hundreds of thousands of distinct CDR3 sequences, around a tenth of them singletons; the top ten hold roughly 18%. Of note for this clonotype: Its antigen is not known.

Specimen: PBMCs, collected on the day of the first yellow fever vaccination. This receptor was identified in a young man who received the YFV17D yellow fever vaccine. This chain links TRBV12-3 or TRBV12-4 with TRBJ2-1; D is unclear. CDR3 nucleotide sequence: TGTGCCAGCAGTTTTTGGCGTGAGCAGTTCTTC. Encoded protein: CASSFWREQFF.